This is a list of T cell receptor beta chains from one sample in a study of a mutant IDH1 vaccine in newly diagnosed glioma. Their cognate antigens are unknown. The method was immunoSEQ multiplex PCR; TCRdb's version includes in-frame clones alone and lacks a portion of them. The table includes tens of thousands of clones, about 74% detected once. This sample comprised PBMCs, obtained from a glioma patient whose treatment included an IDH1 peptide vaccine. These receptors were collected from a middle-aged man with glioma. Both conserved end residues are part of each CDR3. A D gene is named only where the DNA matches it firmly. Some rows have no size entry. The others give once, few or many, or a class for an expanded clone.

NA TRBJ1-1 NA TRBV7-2 CASSPRGLLNTEAFF TGTGCCAGCAGCCCCCGGGGCCTCCTGAACACTGAAGCTTTCTTT
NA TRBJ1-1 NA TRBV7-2 CASSPFRDGEAFF TGTGCCAGCAGCCCTTTTCGGGACGGTGAAGCTTTCTTT
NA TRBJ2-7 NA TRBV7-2 CASSLDPASYEQYF TGTGCCAGCAGCTTAGATCCAGCGAGCTACGAGCAGTACTTC
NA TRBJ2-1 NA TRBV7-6 CASSHRHNEQFF TGTGCCAGCAGCCACCGCCACAATGAGCAGTTCTTC
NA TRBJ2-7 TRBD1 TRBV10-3 CAIRPQKGTGSSYEQYF TGTGCCATCAGGCCACAGAAAGGGACAGGGAGCTCCTACGAGCAGTACTTC
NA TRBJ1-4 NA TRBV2 CASSERGRVGEKLFF TGTGCCAGCAGTGAACGCGGCAGGGTTGGAGAAAAACTGTTTTTT
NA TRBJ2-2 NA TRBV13 CASRGSEGGLAGELFF TGTGCCAGCAGGGGGTCGGAGGGCGGTCTGGCCGGGGAGCTGTTTTTT
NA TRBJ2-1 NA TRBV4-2 CASSQDKVYNEQFF TGTGCCAGCAGCCAAGACAAGGTTTACAATGAGCAGTTCTTC
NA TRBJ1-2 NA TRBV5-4 CASSFPNREDGYTF TGTGCCAGCAGCTTCCCTAACAGGGAGGATGGCTACACCTTC
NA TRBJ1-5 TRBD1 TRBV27 CASSLSYRGKPQHF TGTGCCAGCAGTTTATCATACAGGGGCAAGCCCCAGCATTTT
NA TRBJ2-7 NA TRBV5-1 CASSPDEYYEQYF TGCGCCAGCAGCCCCGACGAGTACTACGAGCAGTACTTC
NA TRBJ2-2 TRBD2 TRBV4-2 CASSRIAGLSNTGELFF TGTGCCAGCAGCAGAATTGCGGGACTATCGAACACCGGGGAGCTGTTTTTT
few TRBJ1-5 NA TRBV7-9 CASSLFNQPQHF TGTGCCAGCAGCTTATTCAACCAGCCCCAGCATTTT
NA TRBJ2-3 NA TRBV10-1 CASNDQGPDTQYF TGCGCCAGCAACGACCAAGGCCCAGATACGCAGTATTTT
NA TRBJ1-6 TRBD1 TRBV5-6 CASSLGTGPYSPLHF TGTGCCAGCAGCTTAGGGACAGGGCCATATTCACCCCTCCACTTT
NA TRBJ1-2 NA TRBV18 CASSTDRLGYTF TGTGCCAGCTCAACGGACAGATTGGGCTACACCTTC
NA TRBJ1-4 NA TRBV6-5 CASSTRGTANEKLFF TGTGCCAGCAGTACGCGAGGGACGGCAAATGAAAAACTGTTTTTT
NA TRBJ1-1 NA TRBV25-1 CASRNLPFTEAFF TGTGCCAGCAGGAATTTGCCGTTCACTGAAGCTTTCTTT
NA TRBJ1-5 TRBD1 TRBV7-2 CASSLPTGFSNQPQHF TGTGCCAGCAGCTTACCGACAGGGTTTAGCAATCAGCCCCAGCATTTT
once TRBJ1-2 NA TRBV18 CASSPAGSGSSGYTF TGTGCCAGCTCCCCAGCGGGGTCCGGGTCTAGTGGCTACACCTTC
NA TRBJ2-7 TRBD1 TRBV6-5 CASRMGQGGYEQYF TGTGCCAGCAGAATGGGACAGGGGGGATACGAGCAGTACTTC
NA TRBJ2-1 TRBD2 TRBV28 CASSEGGNEQFF TGTGCCAGCAGCGAGGGAGGGAATGAGCAGTTCTTC
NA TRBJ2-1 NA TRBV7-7 CASSLDSYNEQFF TGTGCTAGCAGCCTAGACTCCTACAATGAGCAGTTCTTC
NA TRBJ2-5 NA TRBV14 CASSRRLGGVIPETQYF TGTGCCAGCAGCCGACGACTGGGCGGGGTTATCCCAGAGACCCAGTACTTC
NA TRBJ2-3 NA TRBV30 CAWSDGRSGTQYF TGTGCCTGGAGCGACGGACGGTCAGGTACGCAGTATTTT
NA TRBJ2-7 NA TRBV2 CASSEAEADTYEQYF TGTGCCAGCAGTGAAGCTGAGGCAGATACCTACGAGCAGTACTTC
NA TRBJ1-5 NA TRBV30 CAWSVLRGAQPQHF TGTGCCTGGAGTGTACTACGGGGGGCTCAGCCCCAGCATTTT
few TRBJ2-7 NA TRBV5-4 CASSLDSLYEQYF TGTGCCAGCAGCTTGGACAGTCTTTACGAGCAGTACTTC
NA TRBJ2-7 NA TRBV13 CASSLSSGRAYEQYF TGTGCCAGCAGCCTCTCGAGTGGTAGGGCCTACGAGCAGTACTTC
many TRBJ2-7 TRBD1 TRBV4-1 CASSQVATGNYEQYF TGCGCCAGCAGCCAAGTCGCGACAGGGAACTACGAGCAGTACTTC
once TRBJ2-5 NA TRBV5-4 CASSKGGGRAEETQYF TGTGCCAGCAGCAAAGGGGGTGGGAGGGCAGAAGAGACCCAGTACTTC
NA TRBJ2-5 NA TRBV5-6 CASRPKRGVGWRETQYF TGTGCCAGCAGACCAAAGAGGGGCGTTGGCTGGAGGGAGACCCAGTACTTC
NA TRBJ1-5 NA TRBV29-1 CSVAEGSGNQPQHF TGCAGCGTTGCTGAGGGCAGCGGCAATCAGCCCCAGCATTTT
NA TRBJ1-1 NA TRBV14 CASSQNRLNAEAFF TGTGCCAGCAGCCAAAACAGGTTGAACGCTGAAGCTTTCTTT
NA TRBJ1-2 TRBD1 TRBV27 CASSLRGQGTGYTF TGTGCCAGCAGTCTTCGGGGACAGGGAACTGGCTACACCTTC
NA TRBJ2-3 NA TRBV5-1 CASSGEGADTQYF TGCGCCAGCAGCGGTGAAGGGGCAGATACGCAGTATTTT
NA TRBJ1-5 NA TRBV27 CASWNSGNNQPQHF TGTGCCAGCTGGAACTCAGGGAACAATCAGCCCCAGCATTTT
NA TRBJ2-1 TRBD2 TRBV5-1 CASLAGDYNEQFF TGCGCCAGCCTAGCGGGGGACTACAATGAGCAGTTCTTC
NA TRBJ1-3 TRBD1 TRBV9 CASSEGTGSGNTIYF TGTGCCAGCAGCGAGGGGACAGGATCAGGAAACACCATATATTTT
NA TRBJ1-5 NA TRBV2 CASSERSGDSYQPQHF TGTGCCAGCAGTGAGCGATCGGGCGACTCCTATCAGCCCCAGCATTTT
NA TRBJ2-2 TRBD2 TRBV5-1 CASSLMAGGTGELFF TGCGCCAGCAGCTTGATGGCGGGGGGAACCGGGGAGCTGTTTTTT
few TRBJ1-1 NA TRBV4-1 CASSQDVFGGGTEAFF TGCGCCAGCAGCCAAGATGTTTTTGGGGGGGGGACTGAAGCTTTCTTT
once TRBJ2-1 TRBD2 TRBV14 CASSFSGGGYNEQFF TGTGCCAGCAGCTTTAGCGGGGGAGGGTACAATGAGCAGTTCTTC
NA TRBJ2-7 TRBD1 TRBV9 CASSVSTGGTVDYEQYF TGTGCCAGCAGCGTGAGTACAGGGGGGACTGTTGACTACGAGCAGTACTTC
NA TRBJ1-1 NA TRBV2 CANPPGEGAGTEAFF TGTGCCAACCCTCCAGGTGAGGGAGCGGGCACTGAAGCTTTCTTT
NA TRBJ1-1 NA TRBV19 CASSINPQGAAFF TGTGCCAGTAGTATCAACCCACAGGGCGCGGCTTTCTTT
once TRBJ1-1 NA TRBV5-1 CASSFDGGARGTEAFF TGCGCCAGCAGCTTTGACGGCGGGGCGCGTGGCACTGAAGCTTTCTTT
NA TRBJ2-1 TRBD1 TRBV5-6 CASSLTGESYNEQFF TGTGCCAGCAGCTTGACAGGGGAATCCTACAATGAGCAGTTCTTC
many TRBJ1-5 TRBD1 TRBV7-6 CASSAGTGNQPQHF TGTGCCAGCAGCGCGGGGACAGGGAATCAGCCCCAGCATTTT
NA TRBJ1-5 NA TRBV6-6 CASSYSAGTSNQPQHF TGTGCCAGCAGTTACTCCGCGGGGACTAGCAATCAGCCCCAGCATTTT